This TCR beta chain was sequenced in a study of blood T cell repertoires in COVID-19. Overall study context: Sites across the United States, Italy and Spain contributed samples from acute and convalescent COVID-19. T cells, B-cell-depleted T cells, or PBMCs provided the cDNA or gDNA that served as material.

There are a few counts of this clone. With V trimmed by 5 bases and J by 5 bases, 9 bases remained unmatched. This CDR3 has 15 residues. The V gene's germline CDR1 is SGHVS and CDR2 FNYEAQ. Per the authors' pipeline: Reference gene primer amplification in the assay estimated nucleated cell counts. The assay was immunoSEQ multiplex PCR, and TCRdb's table has in-frame clones only and misses some. From that table come the V and J calls and clone size; the DNA was used to work out D and trimming. Among about 140,000 clones listed, 79% were seen once. Sequenced material: peripheral blood. This TCR was recovered from a man aged 55 to 70 with acute or convalescent COVID-19. This rearrangement joins TRBV7-6 to TRBJ2-3; 8 bases are shared with TRBD2. CDR3 DNA: TGTGCCAGCAGCGCCCTCCCCGCGGGAGGAGATACGCAGTATTTT. Protein product: CASSALPAGGDTQYF.